These 6 T cell receptor beta chains were sequenced from one sample in a study of blood T cells in healthy people across ages. Next came a second PCR, run for about 6 to 12 cycles, which used a sample-barcoded 5' primer along with a J-beta primer mix. MiXCR, run by TCRdb on the 5' RACE reads, gives a single entry per CDR3 protein. Among about 400,000 distinct CDR3 sequences listed, roughly half were seen once. Sequenced sample: blood. The receptors come from a man in his sixties in good health.

The chain carries TRBV20-1 and TRBJ2-1; D gene uncertain. This CDR3 spans 13 amino acids. The germline gives CDR1 DFQATT, CDR2 SNEGSKA (reference sequence). V gave up 1 base and J gave up 4 bases, with 8 bases separating them. CDR3 region: CSARGTLYNEQFF. CDR3 nucleotide sequence: TGCAGTGCTAGAGGGACGCTGTACAATGAGCAGTTCTTC.

The V and J genes are TRBV11-2 and TRBJ1-4; D is undetermined. The CDR3 has 14 amino acids. CDR1 is SGHAT and CDR2 is FQNNGV in the germline V gene. The ends were cut back, 3 bases at V and 8 bases at J, with 13 bases in the middle. This chain's CDR3 is CASSLERSREKLFF. The CDR3 DNA sequence: TGTGCCAGCAGCTTGGAGCGATCAAGGGAAAAACTGTTTTTT. The full variable domain, with the rest looked up from reference TRBV11-2 and TRBJ1-4, is EAGVAQSPRYKIIEKRQSVAFWCNPISGHATLYWYQQILGQGPKLLIQFQNNGVVDDSQLPKDRFSAERLKGVDSTLKIQPAKLEDSAVYLCASSLERSREKLFFGSGTQLSVL.

V is TRBV3-1 and J is TRBJ1-2, with D possibly matching TRBD1 (6 bases). The CDR3 totals 13 residues. Germline values: CDR1 LGHDT, CDR2 YNNKEL (reference sequence). Trimming left V 2 bases short and J 13 bases short, with 17 bases between. CDR3 nucleotide sequence: TGTGCCAGCAGCCAATCGGTCAGGGGAGGCCGCACCTTC. This gives the protein CASSQSVRGGRTF.

This clonotype was detected once. The chain has TRBV7-6 and TRBJ2-3; the D gene is possibly TRBD2 (5 bases). This CDR3 is 12 amino acids long. CDR1 and CDR2 (germline): SGHVS, FNYEAQ. The ends were cut back, 5 bases at V and 6 bases at J, with 9 bases in the middle. CDR3 nucleotide sequence: TGTGCCAGCAGCCCACCTAGCGATACGCAGTATTTT. This gives the protein CASSPPSDTQYF.

The genes are TRBV6-6 and TRBJ2-5; 10 bases are a match to TRBD2. V dropped 7 bases and J dropped 2; count of bases not matched to a gene: 4. The CDR3 length is 14 residues. Germline loops: CDR1 MNHNY, CDR2 SVGAGI (reference sequence). In DNA form, the CDR3 reads TGTGCCAGCAAGGGACTAGCGTATCAAGAGACCCAGTACTTC. Its translation: CASKGLAYQETQYF.

This clonotype was detected only a few times. The chain joins TRBV6-6 to TRBJ2-7; maybe TRBD1 (5 bases). The CDR3 runs to 15 residues. V lost 4 bases and J 8 bases, leaving 21 bases between the germline ends. In germline, CDR1 is MNHNY, CDR2 SVGAGI (reference sequence). The CDR3 DNA reads TGTGCCAGCAGTTGGCCCGACAAGGGGAAGTGGAAGCAGTACTTC. This translates into CASSWPDKGKWKQYF.